The 22 T cell receptor beta chains below were found in one sample sequenced in a study of Ad26.COV2.S vaccination and SARS-CoV-2 variants. Treatment denoted: 15 to 20 received Ad26.COV2.S at low or high dose, single or two shots; 5 received placebo; per-sample allocation not given. Sample collection was performed on day 63 after the first vaccine or placebo injection. Using immunoSEQ multiplex PCR, the repertoire was profiled, and TCRdb retains in-frame clones only, with some absent. The sample includes a few hundred thousand clones, approximately 90% of them seen just once. The sample consisted of peripheral blood, taken in a trial of Ad26.COV2.S vaccine versus placebo. These receptors were obtained from a person aged 18-65 years who received the Ad26.COV2.S COVID-19 vaccine or a placebo.

J is TRBJ2-3 and V is TRBV7-9, with 9 bases matching TRBD1. The germline V gene has CDR1 SEHNR and CDR2 FQNEAQ (reference sequence). Unmatched junction bases numbered 8, after V lost 4 bases and J lost 0 bases. There are 17 residues in the CDR3. CDR3 residues: CASSSLPGQGSTDTQYF. The CDR3 nucleotides are TGTGCCAGCAGCTCATTACCGGGACAGGGAAGCACAGATACGCAGTATTTT.

The chain is built from TRBV7-9 and TRBJ1-2; TRBD1 matches at 9 bases. The germline V gene has CDR1 SEHNR and CDR2 FQNEAQ (reference sequence). The CDR3 extends over 13 amino acids. V was clipped by 3 bases and J by 10 bases; unmatched bases: 6. CDR3 in amino acids: CASSLEGQGSYTF. CDR3 DNA sequence: TGTGCCAGCAGCTTGGAGGGACAGGGTTCCTACACCTTC.

This chain connects TRBV29-1 to TRBJ2-5; TRBD2 aligns across 7 bases. The CDR3 loop spans 14 amino acids. The V gene end was trimmed by 6 bases and the J gene end by 7 bases; junction bases not matched to a gene: 14. From germline, CDR1 is SQVTM and CDR2 ANQGSEA. The CDR3 protein is CSVALFGREGTQYF. In nucleotides, the CDR3 is TGCAGCGTCGCACTTTTCGGCAGGGAGGGGACCCAGTACTTC.

This rearrangement joins TRBV6-5 to TRBJ1-6, with unresolved D. The germline V gene has CDR1 MNHEY and CDR2 SVGAGI. The V gene lost 0 bases and the J gene lost 3 bases, with 6 bases spanning the gap. This CDR3 contains 15 residues. The CDR3 reads CASSYSSLYNSPLHF. The CDR3 coding sequence is TGTGCCAGCAGTTACTCGAGCCTCTATAATTCACCCCTCCACTTT.

The V gene is TRBV3-1 (or the pseudogene TRBV3-2), the J gene TRBJ2-4; D gene uncertain. Trimming removed 4 bases from V and 0 bases from J, with 10 bases in between. Germline V CDR1 and CDR2: LGHDT, YNNKEL (reference sequence). The CDR3 is 15 residues long. CDR3 bases: TGTGCCAGCAGCCCTATCCTACTAGCCAAAAACATTCAGTACTTC. Protein: CASSPILLAKNIQYF.

V is TRBV19 and J is TRBJ2-4, with a possible D match to TRBD1 (8 bases). Germline CDR1 reads LNHDA; CDR2 reads SQIVND (reference sequence). Trimming removed 5 bases from V and 9 bases from J, with 17 bases in between. The CDR3 is 14 amino acids. The CDR3 here is CASSPKRGQVIQYF. DNA for the CDR3: TGTGCCAGTAGTCCCAAGCGGGGACAGGTCATTCAGTACTTC.

V gene TRBV7-9 combines with J gene TRBJ1-2; 8 bases match TRBD1. V lost 5 bases to trimming and J lost 7 bases; unmatched junction nucleotides: 9. From germline, CDR1 is SEHNR and CDR2 FQNEAQ (reference sequence). There are 14 residues in the CDR3. DNA for the CDR3: TGTGCCAGCAGCAGTCGACAGGGGTCGTTTGGCTACACCTTC. Amino acid sequence: CASSSRQGSFGYTF.

This clone was counted once. The chain is built from TRBV11-2 and TRBJ1-4, with 9 bases lining up with TRBD1. CDR3 length: 16 residues. V gave up 3 bases and J gave up 8 bases; unmatched junction bases: 10. CDR1 and CDR2 (germline): SGHAT, FQNNGV. CDR3 bases: TGTGCCAGCAGCTTCCTCCGACAGGGGGTAGTGGAAAAACTGTTTTTT. It is translated as CASSFLRQGVVEKLFF. Full variable domain (rest looked up from reference TRBV11-2 and TRBJ1-4): EAGVAQSPRYKIIEKRQSVAFWCNPISGHATLYWYQQILGQGPKLLIQFQNNGVVDDSQLPKDRFSAERLKGVDSTLKIQPAKLEDSAVYLCASSFLRQGVVEKLFFGSGTQLSVL.

V gene TRBV5-1 combines with J gene TRBJ2-7; 9 positions agree with TRBD1. After removal of 4 bases from V and 0 bases from J, the junction contained 8 bases not matched to a gene. The CDR3 has 16 residues. The germline CDR1 and CDR2 sequences are SGHRS and YFSETQ. In nucleotides, the CDR3 is TGCGCCAGCAGCCTGAGCAGGACAGGGGCCTCCTACGAGCAGTACTTC. Translating it yields CASSLSRTGASYEQYF.

The chain couples TRBV7-9 to TRBJ1-5; perhaps TRBD1 as D (6 bases). V shed 4 bases and J shed 10 bases, with 14 bases lying between them. The CDR3 sequence is 13 residues long. Germline CDR1 SEHNR, CDR2 FQNEAQ (reference sequence). CDR3 region: CASSSNTGRPQHF. The CDR3 DNA reads as TGTGCCAGCAGCTCGAATACAGGGCGACCCCAGCATTTT. The variable domain in full, completed from reference TRBV7-9 and TRBJ1-5, reads DTGVSQNPRHKITKRGQNVTFRCDPISEHNRLYWYRQTLGQGPEFLTYFQNEAQLEKSRLLSDRFSAERPKGSFSTLEIQRTEQGDSAMYLCASSSNTGRPQHFGDGTRLSIL.

The chain couples TRBV7-2 to TRBJ1-5; D not resolved. The CDR3 has 13 amino acids. V shed 3 bases and J shed 3 bases, with 6 bases lying between them. In germline, CDR1 is SGHTA, CDR2 FQGNSA. The CDR3 spells CASSFGTNQPQHF. The CDR3 DNA follows: TGTGCCAGCAGCTTCGGCACCAATCAGCCCCAGCATTTT.

The J gene is TRBJ1-2, the V gene TRBV11-2; D not certain. Germline CDR1 reads SGHAT; CDR2 reads FQNNGV. V was clipped by 4 bases and J by 8 bases, with 8 bases between them. There are 11 residues in the CDR3. The CDR3 loop reads CASSSVAGYTF. The CDR3 DNA is TGTGCCAGCAGCTCGGTGGCGGGCTACACCTTC.

The chain uses TRBV24-1 and TRBJ2-2; 9 bases fit TRBD1. Trimming at V came to 5 bases and at J to 7 bases, leaving 10 bases not matched to a gene. Germline V lookup: CDR1 KGHDR, CDR2 SFDVKD. The CDR3 runs 16 residues. CDR3: CATSASGTGLDGELFF. The CDR3 nucleotides are TGTGCCACCAGTGCCTCTGGGACAGGGTTAGACGGGGAGCTGTTTTTT.

This clone turned up a few times. V and J are TRBV4-3 and TRBJ2-2, with D perhaps TRBD1 or TRBD2 (6 bases each). In germline, CDR1 is LGHNA, CDR2 YSLEER. This CDR3 is built from 21 residues. Trimming left V 0 bases short and J 2 bases short, with 25 bases between. This CDR3 is CASSQETGRGRPAGNTGELFF. DNA of the CDR3: TGCGCCAGCAGCCAAGAAACGGGCAGGGGACGCCCAGCGGGTAACACCGGGGAGCTGTTTTTT.

This rearrangement joins TRBV5-5 to TRBJ2-1; a possible D gene is TRBD2 (6 bases). The V and J ends lost 2 bases and 3 bases respectively, with 12 bases between them. CDR1 is SGHKS and CDR2 is YYEKEE in the germline V gene (reference sequence). This CDR3 has 15 residues. The CDR3 coding sequence is TGTGCCAGCAGCTTTGATGGGACTTACTACAATGAGCAGTTCTTC. Translating gives CASSFDGTYYNEQFF. Using reference TRBV5-5 and TRBJ2-1 for the parts outside the CDR3, the full variable domain is DAGVTQSPTHLIKTRGQQVTLRCSPISGHKSVSWYQQVLGQGPQFIFQYYEKEERGRGNFPDRFSARQFPNYSSELNVNALLLGDSALYLCASSFDGTYYNEQFFGPGTRLTVL.

This clone has a handful of counts. The rearrangement links TRBV29-1 to TRBJ2-5; 7 nucleotides agree with TRBD1. The CDR3 consists of 13 residues. Germline loops: CDR1 SQVTM, CDR2 ANQGSEA. V shed 3 bases, J shed 2 bases, and the junction held 3 bases outside the gene matches. The CDR3 region has the DNA TGCAGCGTTGAGGGACAGATTCAAGAGACCCAGTACTTC. Protein product: CSVEGQIQETQYF.

The chain employs TRBV6-5 and TRBJ1-4; D gene unclear. The CDR3 sequence is 12 residues long. Germline loops: CDR1 MNHEY, CDR2 SVGAGI. V lost 6 bases to trimming and J lost 5 bases, with 7 bases between them. CDR3 coding DNA: TGTGCCAGCAGGGGTAAAAATGAAAAACTGTTTTTT. It encodes CASRGKNEKLFF.

The rearrangement joins TRBV30 to TRBJ1-2, with unresolved D. The CDR3 consists of 12 residues. The V end lost 4 bases, the J end lost 7 bases, and 13 bases lay between the germline ends. Germline V gene lookup returns CDR1 GTSNPN and CDR2 SVGIG (reference sequence). CDR3 DNA: TGTGCCTGGACGTACCGGTTGGGTGGCTACACCTTC. Amino acids: CAWTYRLGGYTF.

This clone was detected only once. The CDR3 coding sequence is TGTGCCAGCAGTTACACCGGACCCTTAAGCGGCTACACCTTC. It specifies CASSYTGPLSGYTF. The V and J genes are TRBV6-5 and TRBJ1-2, with unresolved D. The V end was cut by 2 bases, the J end by 8 bases, with 15 bases between. Germline V lookup: CDR1 MNHEY, CDR2 SVGAGI. This CDR3 is 14 amino acids long.

The genes are TRBV6-1 and TRBJ1-6, with TRBD1 as a possible D gene (5 bases). Germline CDR1 is MNHNS and CDR2 is SASEGT. V was pared by 5 bases and J by 7 bases, with 15 bases between. CDR3 length: 15 residues. CDR3 coding DNA: TGTGCCAGCAGTAAAGGGGAGGCCGTGAATTCACCCCTCCACTTT. Its protein is CASSKGEAVNSPLHF.

The chain couples TRBV13 to TRBJ2-7, with D perhaps TRBD2 (6 bases). Germline lookup yields CDR1 PRHDT and CDR2 FYEKMQ (reference sequence). The CDR3 sequence is 16 residues long. Trimming stripped 0 bases from V and 2 bases from J, with 14 bases between. The CDR3 DNA reads TGTGCCAGCAGCTTAGGCCGGGACTTCAGCACCTACGAGCAGTACTTC. This codes for CASSLGRDFSTYEQYF.

The chain employs TRBV11-1 and TRBJ2-1; D perhaps matches TRBD1 (6 bases). Per germline, CDR1 SGHAT and CDR2 FQDESV (reference sequence). The CDR3 contains 16 residues. Deletions cut 5 bases from V and 1 base from J, with 15 bases between. The CDR3 region is CASSPPQGKSYNEQFF. The DNA of the CDR3 is TGTGCCAGCAGCCCGCCACAGGGCAAATCCTACAATGAGCAGTTCTTC.